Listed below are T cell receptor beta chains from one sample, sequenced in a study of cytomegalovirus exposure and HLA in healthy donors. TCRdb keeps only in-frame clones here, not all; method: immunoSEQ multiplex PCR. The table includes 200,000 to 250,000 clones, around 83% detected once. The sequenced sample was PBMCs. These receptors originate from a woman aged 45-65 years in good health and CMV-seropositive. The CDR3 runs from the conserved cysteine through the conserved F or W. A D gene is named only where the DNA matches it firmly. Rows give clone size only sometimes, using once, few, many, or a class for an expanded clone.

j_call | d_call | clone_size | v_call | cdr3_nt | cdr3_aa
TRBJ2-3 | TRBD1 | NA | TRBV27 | TGTGCCAGCAGTTTAGGTTCGGTTGCGGACAGGGGGGGAGATACGCAGTATTTT | CASSLGSVADRGGDTQYF
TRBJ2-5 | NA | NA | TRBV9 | TGTGCCAGCAGCGTCCGCGGGGGCCGGGGCGAGACCCAGTACTTC | CASSVRGGRGETQYF
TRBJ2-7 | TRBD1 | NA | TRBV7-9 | TGTGCCAGCAGGCCGGGACAGTCCAACGAGCAGTACTTC | CASRPGQSNEQYF
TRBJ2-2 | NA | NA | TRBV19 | TGTGCCAGTAAGGACTCTTATGGAGCCGGGGAGCTGTTTTTT | CASKDSYGAGELFF
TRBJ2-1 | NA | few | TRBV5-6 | TGTGCCAGTGGGGGGGGCCTAAACTACAATGAGCAGTTCTTC | CASGGGLNYNEQFF
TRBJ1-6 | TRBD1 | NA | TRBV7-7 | TGTGCCAGCAGCCGCGACAGGGTCGAAAGGCCCTGCCAGCCCTATAATTCACCCCTCCACTTT | CASSRDRVERPCQPYNSPLHF
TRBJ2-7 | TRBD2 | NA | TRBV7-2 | TGTGCCAGCAGCTCGTATGGGACTAGCGGCTACGAGCAGTACTTC | CASSSYGTSGYEQYF
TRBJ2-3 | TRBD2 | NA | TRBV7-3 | TGTGCCAGCAGAGTCACAGCGGGGGTCGCAGATACGCAGTATTTT | CASRVTAGVADTQYF
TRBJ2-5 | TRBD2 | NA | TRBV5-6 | TGTGCCAGCAGCTTTGTGGTTGCGGGGGGGATCGAAGAGACCCAGTACTTC | CASSFVVAGGIEETQYF
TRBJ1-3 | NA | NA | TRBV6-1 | TGTGCCAGCAGTGCCCGGTTGAGCTCTGGAAACACCATATATTTT | CASSARLSSGNTIYF
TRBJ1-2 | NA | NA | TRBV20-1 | TGCAGTGCTTTTCAGGGGAAGGGCTACACCTTC | CSAFQGKGYTF
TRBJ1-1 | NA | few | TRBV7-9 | TGTGCCAGCAGCTTACCCCTGGAGAGTATGAACACTGAAGCTTTCTTT | CASSLPLESMNTEAFF
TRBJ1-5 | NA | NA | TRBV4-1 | TGCGCCAGCAGCCAAGTAGCAGACGGCAATCAGCCCCAGCATTTT | CASSQVADGNQPQHF
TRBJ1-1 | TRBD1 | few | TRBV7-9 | TGTGCCAGCAGCGGACAGGGGGGCATGAACACTGAAGCTTTCTTT | CASSGQGGMNTEAFF
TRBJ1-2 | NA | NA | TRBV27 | TGTGCCAGCAGTGGTAGGGACACTTACTATGGCTACACCTTC | CASSGRDTYYGYTF
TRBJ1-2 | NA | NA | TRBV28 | TGTGCCAGCAGTTTTCGTAGTTTTGGTCGAGTCGGGGCTAACTATGGCTACACCTTC | CASSFRSFGRVGANYGYTF
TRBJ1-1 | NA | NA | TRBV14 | TGTGCCAGCAGCCAAGATTGGGGCAGGGGCGTGGGTGTGGGCACTGAAGCTTTCTTT | CASSQDWGRGVGVGTEAFF
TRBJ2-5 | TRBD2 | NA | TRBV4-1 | TGCGCCAGCAGCACCCCAGGAGCGGGGGGCGAGGAGACCCAGTACTTC | CASSTPGAGGEETQYF
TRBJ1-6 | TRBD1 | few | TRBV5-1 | TGCGCCAGCAGCTCCTCGGGACAGACGGATTCACCCCTCCACTTT | CASSSSGQTDSPLHF
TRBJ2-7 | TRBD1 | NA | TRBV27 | TGTGCCAGCAGCTTGGGACAGGCCAGACCCTACGAGCAGTACTTC | CASSLGQARPYEQYF
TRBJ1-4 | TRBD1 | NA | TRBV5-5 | TGTGCCAGCAGTCCCGGGACAGGGCTTACTAATGAAAAACTGTTTTTT | CASSPGTGLTNEKLFF
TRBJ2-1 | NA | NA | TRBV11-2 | TGTGCCAGCAGCTTAGTGGCAACGTACAATGAGCAGTTCTTC | CASSLVATYNEQFF
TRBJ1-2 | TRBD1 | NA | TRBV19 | TGTGCCAGTAGTCCAGGGGGTTACCCTAACTATGGCTACACCTTC | CASSPGGYPNYGYTF
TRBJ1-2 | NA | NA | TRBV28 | TGTGCCAGCAGTTTGGGAGGAAATGGCTACACCTTC | CASSLGGNGYTF
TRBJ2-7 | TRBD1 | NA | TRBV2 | TGTGCCAGCACCAAGGACCGGACAGGGGTCTCCTACGAGCAGTACTTC | CASTKDRTGVSYEQYF
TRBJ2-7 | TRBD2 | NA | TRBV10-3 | TGTGCCATCAGGCGCGGGACTAGCGGGGGGAAAGAGCAGTACTTC | CAIRRGTSGGKEQYF
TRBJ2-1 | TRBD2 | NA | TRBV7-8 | TGTGCCAGCAGCTTAGGGACTAGCGGGGGGACCTACAATGAGCAGTTCTTC | CASSLGTSGGTYNEQFF
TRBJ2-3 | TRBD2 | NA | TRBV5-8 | TGTGCCAGCAGCCCAGGGACTAGCGGGGGGCCGGGAGATACGCAGTATTTT | CASSPGTSGGPGDTQYF
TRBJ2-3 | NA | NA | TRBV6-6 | TGTGCCAGCAGTTACTCCCCAGGATCCCTCACAGATACGCAGTATTTT | CASSYSPGSLTDTQYF
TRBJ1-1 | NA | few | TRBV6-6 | TGTGCCCCGGGGACTGAAGCTTTCTTT | CAPGTEAFF
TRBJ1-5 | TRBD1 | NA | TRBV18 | TGTGCCAGCTCACGTCTGGAACAGGGGGCTCGTCAGCCCCAGCATTTT | CASSRLEQGARQPQHF
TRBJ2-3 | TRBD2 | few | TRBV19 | TGTGCCAGTACCCAAGGTAGCGGGGCGCAGTATTTT | CASTQGSGAQYF
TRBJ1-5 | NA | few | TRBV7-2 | TGTGCCAGCAGCTTAGTGGCGAGGGAGCCCCAGCATTTT | CASSLVAREPQHF
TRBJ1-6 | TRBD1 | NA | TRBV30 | TGTGCCTGGAGTACCAGGGGGCTGAATTCACCCCTCCACTTT | CAWSTRGLNSPLHF
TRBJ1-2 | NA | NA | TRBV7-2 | TGTGCCAGCAGCTTACCACAGCGCTCTTCGGGGTATGGCTACACCTTC | CASSLPQRSSGYGYTF
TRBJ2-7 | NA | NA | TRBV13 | TGTGCCAGCAGCTTAGGTTCCAGGTACCTCTACGAGCAGTACTTC | CASSLGSRYLYEQYF
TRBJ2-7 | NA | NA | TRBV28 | TGTGCCAGCAGCACAGGGATCTACGAGCAGTACTTC | CASSTGIYEQYF
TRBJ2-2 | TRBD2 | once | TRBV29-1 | TGCAGCGCAGGAGGACTAGCGGGGGTTACCGGGGAGCTGTTTTTT | CSAGGLAGVTGELFF
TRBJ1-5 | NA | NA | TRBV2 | TGTGCCAGCAGGACGGAACCGGGACACAGAAATCAGCCCCAGCATTTT | CASRTEPGHRNQPQHF
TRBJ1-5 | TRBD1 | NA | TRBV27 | TGTGCCAGCAGACAGGGGTTGAGCAATCAGCCCCAGCATTTT | CASRQGLSNQPQHF
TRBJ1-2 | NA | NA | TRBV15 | TGTGCCACCAGCAGAGATTTTGCCAGGGATGGGAATGGCTACACCTTC | CATSRDFARDGNGYTF
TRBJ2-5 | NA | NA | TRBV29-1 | TGCAGCGTTGCGTGGAGTCGACAGTTATCAAAAGAGACCCAGTACTTC | CSVAWSRQLSKETQYF
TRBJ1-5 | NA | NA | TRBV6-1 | TGTGCCAGCACCCTAGGGGAACAGGGAGATCAGCCCCAGCATTTT | CASTLGEQGDQPQHF
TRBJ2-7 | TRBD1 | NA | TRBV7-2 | TGTGCCAGCTCCGGCAGGGGGAGCTCCTACGAGCAGTACTTC | CASSGRGSSYEQYF
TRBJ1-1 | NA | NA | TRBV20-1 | TGCAGTGCGAGGATGGTAACTGAAGCTTTCTTT | CSARMVTEAFF
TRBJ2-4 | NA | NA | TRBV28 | TGTGCCAGCAGTTTCTTCCTCAGGGTAGAAGGCAAAAACATTCAGTACTTC | CASSFFLRVEGKNIQYF